The TCR beta chain described here comes from a study of vaccination effects on CD4 cells after COVID-19. Study-level background: A median of 72 days separated the second dose and sampling. Study observations and caveats: Infection-derived and vaccine-derived clones contracted markedly late after vaccination.

Produced via immunoSEQ multiplex PCR; TCRdb's table is partial and in-frame only. The sample has 9,000 or so clones, about 76% seen once. CD4+ T cell isolation took place after approximately 11 days of culture. Each participant received a vaccine that was either BNT162b2 or mRNA-1273, given as two doses. The CDR3 is 16 residues long. Per the germline V gene, CDR1 is KGHSH and CDR2 is LQKENI. Trimming cost V 3 bases and J 0 bases, with 12 bases left between them. As regards this clone: Its target is unknown.

This TCR derives from a human donor who received a COVID-19 vaccine. The specimen was CD4+ T cells from PBMCs cultured without peptide, collected after COVID-19 vaccination. The chain combines TRBV18 with TRBJ1-3; D unclear. The CDR3, as DNA: TGTGCCAGCTCACCCGCAATGGGAAGCTCTGGAAACACCATATATTTT. This encodes CASSPAMGSSGNTIYF.